Below, 25 T cell receptor beta chains from the same sample are listed, as sequenced in a study of cytomegalovirus exposure and HLA in healthy donors. The PCR used 60 Vbeta and 13 Jbeta primers. Libraries were prepared by immunoSEQ multiplex PCR; TCRdb keeps only in-frame clonotypes and omits some of them. The sample has about 140,000 clones, about 72% seen once. Source material: PBMCs. These receptors all come from a man in his sixties in good health and CMV-seronegative.

The chain links TRBV19 to TRBJ2-6; a weak D match, TRBD2 (5 bases). V gave up 6 bases and J gave up 0 bases, with 12 bases separating them. Per germline, CDR1 LNHDA and CDR2 SQIVND (reference sequence). CDR3 length equals 16 residues. CDR3 coding DNA: TGTGCCAGTAGCCTCCGGGCGGGCTCTGGGGCCAACGTCCTGACTTTC. This gives the protein CASSLRAGSGANVLTF.

By its share, this clone is medium-sized (0.01 to 0.1%). The CDR3 sequence is CASSHRQGFTEAFF. The CDR3 DNA reads as TGTGCCAGCAGCCATCGGCAGGGGTTTACTGAAGCTTTCTTT. V usage is TRBV7-9 and J usage is TRBJ1-1; tentative D call: TRBD1 (6 bases). The CDR3 totals 14 residues. Germline loops: CDR1 SEHNR, CDR2 FQNEAQ (reference sequence). The germline V and J ends were trimmed by 5 bases and 5 bases, with 15 bases remaining between them. Variable domain in full (rest from reference TRBV7-9 and TRBJ1-1): DTGVSQNPRHKITKRGQNVTFRCDPISEHNRLYWYRQTLGQGPEFLTYFQNEAQLEKSRLLSDRFSAERPKGSFSTLEIQRTEQGDSAMYLCASSHRQGFTEAFFGQGTRLTVV.

The chain combines TRBV25-1 with TRBJ1-3; D remains unclear. The CDR3 is made up of 16 amino acids. V gave up 4 bases and J gave up 2 bases, with 15 bases separating them. Germline values: CDR1 MGHDK, CDR2 SYGVNS. CDR3 coding DNA: TGTGCCAGCAGTGTCGGCCCAGGAGGTACTGGAAACACCATATATTTT. It specifies CASSVGPGGTGNTIYF.

A few counts support this clone. The rearrangement links TRBV7-8 to TRBJ1-5, with 7 bases lining up with TRBD1. The CDR3 consists of 14 residues. Germline CDR1 reads SGHVS; CDR2 reads FQNEAQ. V lost 5 bases and J lost 4; bases outside the gene matches: 5. The CDR3 nucleotides read TGTGCCAGCAGCCGGGACAGAGGAAATCAGCCCCAGCATTTT. Amino acid sequence: CASSRDRGNQPQHF.

V is TRBV25-1 and J is TRBJ1-6; no clear D gene. CDR1 is MGHDK and CDR2 is SYGVNS in the germline V gene. Deletions cut 6 bases from V and 0 bases from J, with 9 bases between. The CDR3 covers 15 residues. CDR3: CASRRESSYNSPLHF. In nucleotides, the CDR3 is TGTGCCAGCAGGAGGGAGAGCTCCTATAATTCACCCCTCCACTTT.

In this sample, this clone turned up a few times. The chain carries TRBV19 and TRBJ1-2, with 11 bases identical to TRBD1. The CDR3 has 14 residues. V dropped 6 bases and J dropped 2; count of bases not matched to a gene: 2. The V gene's germline CDR1 is LNHDA and CDR2 SQIVND (reference sequence). This CDR3 is CASRRDRGNYGYTF. The CDR3 DNA reads as TGTGCCAGTAGGCGGGACAGGGGGAACTATGGCTACACCTTC.

The rearrangement uses TRBV5-1 and TRBJ2-1; D possibly corresponds to TRBD1 (5 bases). Germline lookup yields CDR1 SGHRS and CDR2 YFSETQ. Trimming stripped 0 bases from V and 4 bases from J, with 14 bases between. The CDR3 has 16 amino acids. The CDR3 reads CASSLELATAYNEQFF. The CDR3 DNA reads as TGCGCCAGCAGCTTGGAGTTGGCGACAGCGTACAATGAGCAGTTCTTC.

The chain carries TRBV5-1 and TRBJ2-5, with 10 bases that match TRBD2. Germline V gene sequence: CDR1 SGHRS, CDR2 YFSETQ. The CDR3 runs 15 residues. The ends lost 3 bases at V and 4 bases at J; junction bases unmatched: 6. CDR3 sequence reads: CASSSEREGRETQYF. CDR3 nucleotides: TGCGCCAGCAGCTCCGAGCGGGAGGGGAGAGAGACCCAGTACTTC. Based on the CDR3 plus reference TRBV5-1 and TRBJ2-5, the full variable domain is KAGVTQTPRYLIKTRGQQVTLSCSPISGHRSVSWYQQTPGQGLQFLFEYFSETQRNKGNFPGRFSGRQFSNSRSEMNVSTLELGDSALYLCASSSEREGRETQYFGPGTRLLVL.

This chain uses TRBV18 with TRBJ2-7; 9 bases match TRBD2. This CDR3 has 13 amino acids. V was clipped by 3 bases and J by 6 bases; unmatched bases: 3. Germline-derived CDR1 and CDR2 are KGHSH and LQKENI. CDR3 nucleotides: TGTGCCAGCTCACCCGCGACTAGCGGCGAGCAGTACTTC. Its translation is CASSPATSGEQYF.

This clone was seen a few times. This chain uses TRBV7-6 with TRBJ2-7; D call uncertain. The CDR3 loop spans 15 amino acids. Trimming removed 5 bases from V and 0 bases from J, with 14 bases in between. CDR1 is SGHVS, CDR2 FNYEAQ, per germline. In DNA, the CDR3 is TGTGCCAGCAGCCTCAACCCGATGAGCTCCTACGAGCAGTACTTC. Its translation is CASSLNPMSSYEQYF.

This chain joins TRBV25-1 and TRBJ2-3; a possible D gene is TRBD2 (5 bases). V shed 2 bases and J shed 0 bases, with 9 bases lying between them. The CDR3 covers 15 residues. The germline V gene has CDR1 MGHDK and CDR2 SYGVNS. The CDR3 protein is CASSEVAPSTDTQYF. The CDR3 DNA is TGTGCCAGCAGTGAAGTAGCGCCTAGCACAGATACGCAGTATTTT.

The chain couples TRBV7-9 to TRBJ2-7; TRBD2 agrees at 8 bases. The CDR3 is 13 amino acids. Germline CDR1 SEHNR, CDR2 FQNEAQ (reference sequence). Germline trimming cut 4 bases from V and 6 bases from J; bases unmatched to any gene: 5. The CDR3 DNA sequence: TGTGCCAGCAGCTCAGCGGGAGTGGTCGAGCAGTACTTC. Its protein product is CASSSAGVVEQYF.

This clone showed up just a few times. The J gene is TRBJ2-1, the V gene TRBV7-9; tentative D call: TRBD2 (7 bases). Germline-derived CDR1 and CDR2 are SEHNR and FQNEAQ (reference sequence). The CDR3 spans 15 residues. V lost 7 bases and J 4 bases, leaving 17 bases between the germline ends. CDR3 amino acids: CASNGGRADYNEQFF. The DNA for the CDR3 is TGTGCCAGCAACGGGGGGCGGGCGGATTACAATGAGCAGTTCTTC.

V and J are TRBV5-1 and TRBJ2-5; D is possibly TRBD2 (6 bases). V lost 7 bases and J 2 bases, leaving 18 bases between the germline ends. The V gene's germline CDR1 is SGHRS and CDR2 YFSETQ. The CDR3 extends over 15 amino acids. The CDR3 protein is CASRNDGGPQETQYF. The CDR3 DNA follows: TGCGCCAGCCGAAACGACGGAGGGCCTCAAGAGACCCAGTACTTC. Looking up the rest from reference TRBV5-1 and TRBJ2-5 gives the full variable domain: KAGVTQTPRYLIKTRGQQVTLSCSPISGHRSVSWYQQTPGQGLQFLFEYFSETQRNKGNFPGRFSGRQFSNSRSEMNVSTLELGDSALYLCASRNDGGPQETQYFGPGTRLLVL.

The CDR3 DNA is TGTGCCAGCAGCGGCGGGACAGGTGGTCAGCCCCAGCATTTT. Translating gives CASSGGTGGQPQHF. The chain carries TRBV9 and TRBJ1-5; 8 nucleotides match TRBD1. J gave up 6 bases and V 3 bases, and 5 bases lay outside the gene matches. Germline assignment: CDR1 SGDLS and CDR2 YYNGEE. This CDR3 contains 14 residues.

This chain connects TRBV18 to TRBJ2-1; 8 bases align to TRBD2. Germline V CDR1 and CDR2: KGHSH, LQKENI. The CDR3 is made up of 16 amino acids. The junction had 9 bases not matched to a gene; V was cut back by 1 base and J by 7 bases. The chain's CDR3 is CASSPRTAGDRNEQFF. The CDR3 DNA follows: TGTGCCAGCTCACCACGGACAGCGGGAGATAGGAATGAGCAGTTCTTC.

The genes are TRBV9 and TRBJ1-1; D might be TRBD1 (5 bases). V shed 3 bases and J shed 0 bases, with 12 bases lying between them. CDR3 size: 15 residues. Germline assignment: CDR1 SGDLS and CDR2 YYNGEE. For the CDR3, the DNA is TGTGCCAGCAGCGAGGGACGGGGGGTGAACACTGAAGCTTTCTTT. Translating it yields CASSEGRGVNTEAFF.

V is TRBV28 and J is TRBJ2-7; D unresolved. Germline CDR1 MDHEN, CDR2 SYDVKM. The CDR3 loop spans 13 amino acids. V was clipped by 2 bases and J by 5 bases, with 10 bases between them. Here the CDR3 reads CASSLPGTDEQYF. The CDR3 DNA reads as TGTGCCAGCAGTTTACCCGGTACCGACGAGCAGTACTTC.

This clone was detected a few times. The CDR3 nucleotides read TGTGCCAGCAGCGTGACTTGGGTTAGCGATGAGCAGTTCTTC. This encodes CASSVTWVSDEQFF. The V call is TRBV9, the J call TRBJ2-1; D possibly corresponds to TRBD2 (5 bases). Per the germline V gene, CDR1 is SGDLS and CDR2 is YYNGEE. The CDR3 runs 14 residues. Trimming removed 2 bases at V and 8 bases at J, with 14 bases between.

This clone turned up a few times. The chain couples TRBV7-2 to TRBJ2-5; D not resolved. Per germline, CDR1 SGHTA and CDR2 FQGNSA. V gave up 3 bases and J gave up 5 bases, with 4 bases separating them. The CDR3 is made up of 11 amino acids. The CDR3 nucleotides read TGTGCCAGCAGCTTCATGGAGACCCAGTACTTC. Translation gives CASSFMETQYF.

The CDR3 coding sequence is TGTGCCAGCAGCCCTAAGGAGGGGGCAAAGACCTACGGCTACACCTTC. This encodes CASSPKEGAKTYGYTF. The chain uses TRBV9 and TRBJ1-2; TRBD1 agrees at 7 bases. The CDR3 runs 16 residues. With V trimmed by 4 bases and J by 8 bases, 17 bases remained unmatched. Germline V gene data show CDR1 as SGDLS and CDR2 as YYNGEE.

The chain employs TRBV28 and TRBJ1-4; the match to TRBD1 covers 8 bases. This CDR3 is built from 16 residues. Germline CDR1 MDHEN, CDR2 SYDVKM. V shed 8 bases and J 3 bases; nucleotides not matched to a gene: 11. Here the CDR3 reads CASGGVGQGANEKLFF. The CDR3 nucleotides read TGTGCCAGCGGGGGGGTAGGACAGGGAGCTAATGAAAAACTGTTTTTT.

This rearrangement joins TRBV6-6 to TRBJ1-4; possibly TRBD1 for D (5 bases). Per the germline V gene, CDR1 is MNHNY and CDR2 is SVGAGI (reference sequence). Between the trimmed V and J ends, which lost 8 bases and 5 bases, there was a span of 9 bases. There are 12 residues in the CDR3. The CDR3 is CASGGKNEKLFF. CDR3 sequence (DNA): TGTGCCAGCGGGGGGAAGAATGAAAAACTGTTTTTT.

As to this clone: Germline and junction disagree at one end, which may indicate a read error. Other DNA sequences in the sample encode the same CDR3. The chain has TRBV5-6 and TRBJ1-5; D not certain. Looked up from germline, CDR1 is SGHDT and CDR2 is YYEEEE. The CDR3 has 14 amino acids. The CDR3 here is CASSLDTGTEPQHF. DNA of the CDR3: TGCGCCAGCAGCTTGGATACGGGAACTGAGCCCCAGCATTTT.

The genes are TRBV29-1 and TRBJ2-7; possibly TRBD1 for D (6 bases). CDR3 length: 12 residues. From germline, CDR1 is SQVTM and CDR2 ANQGSEA. V was trimmed by 7 bases and J by 0 bases, leaving 10 bases between them. CDR3 sequence: CSAQGSSYEQYF. Written as DNA, the CDR3 is TGCAGCGCGCAGGGGAGCTCCTACGAGCAGTACTTC.